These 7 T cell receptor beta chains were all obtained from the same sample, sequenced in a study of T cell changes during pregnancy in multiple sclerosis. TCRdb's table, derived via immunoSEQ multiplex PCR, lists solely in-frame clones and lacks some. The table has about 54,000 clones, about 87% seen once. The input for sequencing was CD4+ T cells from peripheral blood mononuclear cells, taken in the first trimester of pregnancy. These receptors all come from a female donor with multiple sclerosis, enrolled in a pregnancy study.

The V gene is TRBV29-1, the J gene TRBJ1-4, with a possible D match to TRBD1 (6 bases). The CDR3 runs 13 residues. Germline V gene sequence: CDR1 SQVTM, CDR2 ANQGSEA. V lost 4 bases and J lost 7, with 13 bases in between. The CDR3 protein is CSVGGGSGEKLFF. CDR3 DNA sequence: TGCAGCGTTGGAGGGGGATCGGGTGAAAAACTGTTTTTT.

The CDR3 DNA follows: TGTGCCAGCAGCCCCAGGGCAGAGACCCAGTACTTC. Residues: CASSPRAETQYF. The V and J genes are TRBV7-6 and TRBJ2-5, with D possibly matching TRBD1 (5 bases). V lost 5 bases and J lost 4, with 8 bases in between. The CDR3 is 12 amino acids. The germline gives CDR1 SGHVS, CDR2 FNYEAQ.

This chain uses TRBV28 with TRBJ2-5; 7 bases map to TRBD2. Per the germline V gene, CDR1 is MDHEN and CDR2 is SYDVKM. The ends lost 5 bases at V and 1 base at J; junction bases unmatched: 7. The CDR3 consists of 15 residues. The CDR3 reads CASSNHRGVQETQYF. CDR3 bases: TGTGCCAGCAGTAACCACCGGGGGGTCCAAGAGACCCAGTACTTC.

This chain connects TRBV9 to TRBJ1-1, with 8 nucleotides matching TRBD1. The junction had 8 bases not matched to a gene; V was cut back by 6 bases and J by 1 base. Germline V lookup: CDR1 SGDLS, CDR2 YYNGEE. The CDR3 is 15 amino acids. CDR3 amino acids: CASTPFQGANTEAFF. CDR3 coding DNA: TGTGCCAGCACCCCATTCCAGGGGGCGAACACTGAAGCTTTCTTT.

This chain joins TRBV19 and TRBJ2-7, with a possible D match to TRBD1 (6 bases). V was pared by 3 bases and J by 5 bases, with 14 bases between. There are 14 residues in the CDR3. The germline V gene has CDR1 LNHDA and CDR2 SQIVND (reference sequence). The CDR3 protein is CASSIWGRENEQYF. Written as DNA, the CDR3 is TGTGCCAGTAGTATTTGGGGGCGCGAGAACGAGCAGTACTTC.

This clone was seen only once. The CDR3 nucleotides are TGCGCCAGCAGCCATTCTGGACAGGCTAACAATGAGCAGTTCTTC. Translated: CASSHSGQANNEQFF. The rearrangement joins TRBV4-3 to TRBJ2-1, with 7 bases lining up with TRBD1. Germline assignment: CDR1 LGHNA and CDR2 YSLEER. The CDR3 consists of 15 residues. J gave up 5 bases and V 3 bases, and 7 bases lay outside the gene matches.

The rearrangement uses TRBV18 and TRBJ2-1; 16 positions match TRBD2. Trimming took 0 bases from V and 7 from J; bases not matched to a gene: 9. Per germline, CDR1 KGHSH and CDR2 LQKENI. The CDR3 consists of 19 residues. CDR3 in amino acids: CASSPPMGLAGGPGNEQFF. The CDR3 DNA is TGTGCCAGCTCACCACCGATGGGACTAGCGGGAGGGCCGGGAAATGAGCAGTTCTTC.